This entry lists 26 T cell receptor beta chains sequenced from one sample in a study of technical replicates of blood from several donors. The table came from immunoSEQ multiplex PCR; TCRdb's copy has only in-frame clones and leaves some out. Of around 68,000 clones in the sample, around 91% were seen once. Input material: T cells isolated from PBMCs. The receptors were gathered from a human donor in good health. Some clones in this sample may be carry-over from other donors' samples.

The rearrangement joins TRBV18 to TRBJ1-1; perhaps TRBD1 as D (5 bases). This CDR3 has 14 residues. Trimming stripped 5 bases from V and 6 bases from J, with 16 bases between. Germline values: CDR1 KGHSH, CDR2 LQKENI. DNA of the CDR3: TGTGCCAGCTCATCGACCGATTCGGGGGCTGAAGCTTTCTTT. Translated: CASSSTDSGAEAFF.

The chain has TRBV6-6 and TRBJ1-3; 7 bases fit TRBD1. The CDR3 is 15 amino acids. The germline CDR1 and CDR2 sequences are MNHNY and SVGAGI (reference sequence). The V gene end was trimmed by 6 bases and the J gene end by 7 bases; junction bases not matched to a gene: 12. For the CDR3, the DNA is TGTGCCAGCAGCCCTATTGCGGGACAGCAGAACACCATATATTTT. Translated: CASSPIAGQQNTIYF.

The rearrangement links TRBV18 to TRBJ2-3; 9 bases align to TRBD2. Germline V lookup: CDR1 KGHSH, CDR2 LQKENI. The CDR3 totals 18 residues. The junction had 14 bases not matched to a gene; V was cut back by 0 bases and J by 7 bases. CDR3 coding DNA: TGTGCCAGCTCACCACCCCTCGGTATGCGGGGGGGGCGGAATACGCAGTATTTT. This codes for CASSPPLGMRGGRNTQYF. Full variable domain (outside the CDR3, taken from reference TRBV18 and TRBJ2-3): NAGVMQNPRHLVRRRGQEARLRCSPMKGHSHVYWYRQLPEEGLKFMVYLQKENIIDESGMPKERFSAEFPKEGPSILRIQQVVRGDSAAYFCASSPPLGMRGGRNTQYFGPGTRLTVL.

The chain employs TRBV5-6 and TRBJ2-5; 8 nucleotides align to TRBD1. J gave up 4 bases and V 5 bases, and 4 bases lay outside the gene matches. CDR3 size: 13 residues. CDR1 SGHDT and CDR2 YYEEEE come from the germline V gene. This CDR3 reads CASSLDRGETQYF. The DNA of the CDR3 is TGTGCCAGCAGTCTCGACAGGGGAGAGACCCAGTACTTC.

The J gene is TRBJ2-5, the V gene TRBV10-3; 12 bases map to TRBD2. The CDR3 length is 15 residues. Germline V gives CDR1 ENHRY, CDR2 SYGVKD. After removal of 4 bases from V and 5 bases from J, the junction contained 5 bases not matched to a gene. The CDR3 nucleotides read TGTGCCATCAGTGCCACTAGCGGGGGGTTGGAGACCCAGTACTTC. Amino acids: CAISATSGGLETQYF.

A single count supports this clone. The chain links TRBV5-1 to TRBJ2-2; D is unclear. In germline, CDR1 is SGHRS, CDR2 YFSETQ. V gave up 4 bases and J gave up 7 bases, with 17 bases separating them. The CDR3 consists of 15 residues. The CDR3 bases are TGCGCCAGCAGCGTTAGTAATTCTCTAGTCGGGGAGCTGTTTTTT. It is translated as CASSVSNSLVGELFF.

V is TRBV7-2 and J is TRBJ1-2; D may be TRBD1 (6 bases). The CDR3 has 13 residues. V dropped 5 bases and J dropped 7 bases, with 14 bases sitting between them. The germline gives CDR1 SGHTA, CDR2 FQGNSA. The CDR3, as DNA: TGTGCCAGCAGCCCCGGACAGAATTCTGGCTACACCTTC. Protein product: CASSPGQNSGYTF. The full variable domain, its missing parts supplied by reference TRBV7-2 and TRBJ1-2, is GAGVSQSPSNKVTEKGKDVELRCDPISGHTALYWYRQSLGQGLEFLIYFQGNSAPDKSGLPSDRFSAERTGGSVSTLTIQRTQQEDSAVYLCASSPGQNSGYTFGSGTRLTVV.

V usage is TRBV7-8 and J usage is TRBJ2-1; maybe TRBD1 (6 bases). Trimming shortened V by 4 bases and J by 9 bases, and 16 bases separated the two germline ends. The CDR3 contains 14 residues. CDR1 SGHVS and CDR2 FQNEAQ come from the germline V gene. CDR3 sequence (DNA): TGTGCCAGCAGCTCGGATCGACAGGCCAGTGAGCAGTTCTTC. Translation gives CASSSDRQASEQFF.

The CDR3 coding sequence is TGTGCCAGCAGAAAATTAAACACTGAAGCTTTCTTT. Protein: CASRKLNTEAFF. The gene calls are TRBV28 and TRBJ1-1; D is unresolved. The germline CDR1 and CDR2 sequences are MDHEN and SYDVKM. V was clipped by 6 bases and J by 2 bases, with 7 bases between them. The CDR3 length is 12 residues.

This clone appeared a single time. J is TRBJ1-2 and V is TRBV4-1; TRBD1 matches 7 bases. This CDR3 has 15 residues. The trim removed 2 bases at V and 2 bases at J, leaving 5 bases unmatched. Germline V lookup: CDR1 MGHRA, CDR2 YSYEKL. CDR3 amino acids: CASSQPVQGNYGYTF. For the CDR3, the DNA is TGCGCCAGCAGCCAACCTGTACAGGGGAACTATGGCTACACCTTC.

This clone appeared a few times. V gene TRBV18 combines with J gene TRBJ1-1, with 7 bases matching TRBD1. In germline, CDR1 is KGHSH, CDR2 LQKENI. The CDR3 runs to 15 residues. Germline trimming cut 3 bases from V and 4 bases from J; bases unmatched to any gene: 8. The CDR3 loop reads CASSPQSDRATEAFF. Written as DNA, the CDR3 is TGTGCCAGCTCACCGCAAAGCGACAGGGCCACTGAAGCTTTCTTT. Based on the CDR3 plus reference TRBV18 and TRBJ1-1, the full variable domain is NAGVMQNPRHLVRRRGQEARLRCSPMKGHSHVYWYRQLPEEGLKFMVYLQKENIIDESGMPKERFSAEFPKEGPSILRIQQVVRGDSAAYFCASSPQSDRATEAFFGQGTRLTVV.

V is TRBV6-1 and J is TRBJ1-1, with 8 bases fitting TRBD1. Germline values: CDR1 MNHNS, CDR2 SASEGT. The J segment lost 5 bases and the V segment lost 6 bases, leaving 8 bases of the junction unmatched. The CDR3 is made up of 14 amino acids. The CDR3, as DNA: TGTGCCAGCAGGCTACAGGGGGTTCGGACTGAAGCTTTCTTT. Its protein product is CASRLQGVRTEAFF.

J is TRBJ1-4 and V is TRBV28; perhaps TRBD1 as D (5 bases). V gave up 8 bases and J gave up 3 bases, with 16 bases separating them. This CDR3 spans 15 amino acids. The germline CDR1 and CDR2 sequences are MDHEN and SYDVKM. DNA of the CDR3: TGTGCCAGCGGCCCCCCCGACAGACCTAATGAAAAACTGTTTTTT. Amino acids: CASGPPDRPNEKLFF.

The V gene is TRBV7-9, the J gene TRBJ1-4; possibly TRBD1 for D (5 bases). Germline V CDR1 and CDR2: SEHNR, FQNEAQ (reference sequence). The CDR3 is made up of 16 amino acids. V was cut by 4 bases and J by 5 bases, with 17 bases left in between. The CDR3 is CASSSYPRAGNEKLFF. CDR3 in DNA: TGTGCCAGCAGCTCCTACCCCCGGGCAGGGAATGAAAAACTGTTTTTT.

DNA of the CDR3: TGTGCCTGGAGCCCCCAGGAGACAGGCTATGGCTACACCTTC. Translating gives CAWSPQETGYGYTF. V gene TRBV30 combines with J gene TRBJ1-2, with a tentative D call TRBD1 (6 bases). Germline loops: CDR1 GTSNPN, CDR2 SVGIG (reference sequence). The CDR3 length is 14 residues. Trimming left V 3 bases short and J 4 bases short, with 15 bases between. The full variable domain, rest sourced from reference TRBV30 and TRBJ1-2, is SQTIHQWPATLVQPVGSPLSLECTVEGTSNPNLYWYRQAAGRGLQLLFYSVGIGQISSEVPQNLSASRPQDRQFILSSKKLLLSDSGFYLCAWSPQETGYGYTFGSGTRLTVV.

V and J are TRBV19 and TRBJ2-7; D not certain. The CDR3 is made up of 13 amino acids. CDR1 is LNHDA, CDR2 SQIVND, per germline (reference sequence). Trimming pared 3 bases from V and 3 bases from J, leaving 9 bases between. This CDR3 reads CASSIASYYEQYF. The CDR3 nucleotides read TGTGCCAGTAGTATCGCATCCTACTACGAGCAGTACTTC.

The rearrangement joins TRBV11-2 to TRBJ2-4; D is possibly TRBD2 (6 bases). Germline V gives CDR1 SGHAT, CDR2 FQNNGV. Deletions cut 3 bases from V and 0 bases from J, with 9 bases between. This CDR3 is built from 15 residues. The CDR3 sequence: CASSLEGVAKNIQYF. The CDR3 bases are TGTGCCAGCAGCTTGGAGGGAGTAGCCAAAAACATTCAGTACTTC.

This rearrangement joins TRBV30 to TRBJ2-1; D might be TRBD2 (5 bases). Germline CDR1 and CDR2: GTSNPN and SVGIG (reference sequence). The length of the CDR3 is 11 residues. Trimming cost V 6 bases and J 10 bases, with 13 bases left between them. The CDR3 DNA reads TGTGCCTGTGGTTTTGGCGGGGAGCAGTTCTTC. Its translation is CACGFGGEQFF.

V is TRBV18 and J is TRBJ2-7, with a weak D call TRBD2 (6 bases). V gave up 3 bases and J gave up 3 bases, with 12 bases separating them. The CDR3 is 14 amino acids. CDR1 and CDR2 from the germline V gene are KGHSH and LQKENI. CDR3 residues: CASSPPPGDYEQYF. CDR3 DNA: TGTGCCAGCTCACCTCCGCCGGGGGACTACGAGCAGTACTTC.

This sequence joins TRBV2 and TRBJ2-3; tentatively, D is TRBD1 (6 bases). Germline V lookup: CDR1 SNHLY, CDR2 FYNNEI. V lost 4 bases to trimming and J lost 4 bases, with 15 bases between them. This CDR3 is built from 15 residues. CDR3 nucleotide sequence: TGTGCCAGCAGTGTTAGCAGGGGCAATGCAGATACGCAGTATTTT. This gives the protein CASSVSRGNADTQYF.

The rearrangement links TRBV27 to TRBJ1-1; 8 bases fit TRBD1. Unmatched junction bases numbered 3, after V lost 8 bases and J lost 1 base. This CDR3 comprises 13 residues. Germline CDR1 MNHEY, CDR2 SMNVEV (reference sequence). CDR3 in DNA: TGTGCCAGCGGCAGGGGGCGGAACACTGAAGCTTTCTTT. This sequence encodes CASGRGRNTEAFF.

This clone showed up just a few times. The rearrangement links TRBV6-5 to TRBJ1-5; D is undetermined. The CDR3 sequence is 14 residues long. Per germline, CDR1 MNHEY and CDR2 SVGAGI. V was pared by 6 bases and J by 5 bases, with 14 bases between. The DNA for the CDR3 is TGTGCCAGCAGCCGACTCGGGTCCGATCAGCCCCAGCATTTT. This gives the protein CASSRLGSDQPQHF.

V usage is TRBV25-1 and J usage is TRBJ2-5, with unresolved D. With 4 bases removed from V and 4 bases from J, the gap between germline ends came to 4 bases. The CDR3 covers 11 residues. Germline lookup yields CDR1 MGHDK and CDR2 SYGVNS. CDR3 sequence (DNA): TGTGCCAGCAGTGGAGGAGAGACCCAGTACTTC. Protein: CASSGGETQYF.

V gene TRBV7-8 combines with J gene TRBJ2-7; 7 nucleotides line up with TRBD1. CDR1 is SGHVS, CDR2 FQNEAQ, per germline. The CDR3 covers 15 residues. The V segment lost 1 base and the J segment 2 bases; nucleotides outside the gene matches: 5. The CDR3 spells CASSLGWGQTYEQYF. As DNA, the CDR3 is TGTGCCAGCAGCTTAGGGTGGGGACAGACCTACGAGCAGTACTTC.

This clone was detected once. The chain couples TRBV4-1 to TRBJ1-2; D is uncertain. The CDR3 has 11 residues. V gave up 3 bases and J gave up 6 bases, with 5 bases separating them. CDR1 and CDR2 (germline): MGHRA, YSYEKL. This CDR3 reads CASSHLHGYTF. The CDR3 DNA follows: TGCGCCAGCAGCCATCTCCATGGCTACACCTTC.

This clone was detected a few times. The rearrangement joins TRBV7-3 to TRBJ1-1; possible D gene TRBD1, 5 bases. This CDR3 comprises 13 residues. Germline lookup yields CDR1 SGHTA and CDR2 FQGTGA. V lost 5 bases, J lost 5 bases, and 12 bases lay in between. The CDR3 reads CASSPAGRTEAFF. For the CDR3, the DNA is TGTGCCAGCAGCCCGGCAGGGCGGACTGAAGCTTTCTTT.